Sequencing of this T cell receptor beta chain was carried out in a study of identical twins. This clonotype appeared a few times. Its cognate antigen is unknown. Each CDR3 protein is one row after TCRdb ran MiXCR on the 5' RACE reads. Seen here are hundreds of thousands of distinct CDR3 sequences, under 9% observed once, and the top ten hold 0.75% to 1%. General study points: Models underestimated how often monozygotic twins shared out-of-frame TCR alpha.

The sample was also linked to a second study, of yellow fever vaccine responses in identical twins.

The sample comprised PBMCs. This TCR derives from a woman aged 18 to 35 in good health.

CDR3 protein: CATSDLAGGSTDTQYF. The CDR3 nucleotides read TGTGCCACCAGTGATTTAGCGGGAGGGAGCACAGATACGCAGTATTTT. The chain carries TRBV24-1 and TRBJ2-3; 10 bases line up with TRBD2. Germline assignment: CDR1 KGHDR and CDR2 SFDVKD. The CDR3 spans 16 residues. V was clipped by 1 base and J by 0 bases; unmatched bases: 0.